This T cell receptor beta chain was recorded in a study of a mutant IDH1 vaccine in newly diagnosed glioma. Across the study: The initiation of vaccination occurred 4-6 weeks after radiotherapy alone, or with temozolomide cycles. Visits V12 and V13 fell at weeks 35 and 47, respectively.

Points from the study as a whole: Among patients, around 93% showed immune responses induced by the vaccine.

The sample holds one count of this clone. Its specificity is unknown. TCRdb's table, derived via immunoSEQ multiplex PCR, lists solely in-frame clones and lacks some. The sample shows about 27,000 clones, around four fifths of them seen only once. The CDR3 has 12 residues. Germline V lookup: CDR1 GTSNPN, CDR2 SVGIG (reference sequence). V was shortened by 5 bases and J by 5 bases, with 12 bases between the two germline ends. Regarding time point: week 35, safety follow-up. Topical imiquimod accompanied each vaccine dose, which consisted of 300 ug of mutant IDH1 20-mer peptide. Newly diagnosed WHO grade 3 or 4 IDH1-mutant, ATRX-lost astrocytomas were identified in the donors.

The chain uses TRBV30 and TRBJ1-2; TRBD1 is a possible D gene (6 bases). This clonotype was sampled from a man under 40 with glioma. Source: PBMCs, taken from a glioma patient whose treatment included an IDH1 peptide vaccine. Here the CDR3 DNA reads TGTGCCTGGGACAGGCAATCTTATGGCTACACCTTC. Its translation is CAWDRQSYGYTF.